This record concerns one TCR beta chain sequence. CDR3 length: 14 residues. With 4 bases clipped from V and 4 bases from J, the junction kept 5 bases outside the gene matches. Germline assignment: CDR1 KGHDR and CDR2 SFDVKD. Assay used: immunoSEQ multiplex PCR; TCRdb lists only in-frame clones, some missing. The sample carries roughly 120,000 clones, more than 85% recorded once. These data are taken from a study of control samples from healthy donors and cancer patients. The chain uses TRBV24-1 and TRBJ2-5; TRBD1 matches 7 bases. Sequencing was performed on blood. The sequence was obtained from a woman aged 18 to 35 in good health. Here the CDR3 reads CATSDDRAGETQYF. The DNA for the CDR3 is TGTGCCACCAGTGACGACAGGGCCGGAGAGACCCAGTACTTC.